The 23 T cell receptor beta chains reported below all come from one sample, sequenced in a study of response to subunit inactivated influenza vaccine. TCRdb called the RT-PCR reads again in MiXCR, with one record for every CDR3 protein. The sample consists of 500,000 to 600,000 distinct CDR3 sequences, approximately 15% of them appearing once. The sample consisted of CD4+ T cells sorted from PBMCs, taken roughly 24 months after vaccination. The receptors originated from a man between 50 and 69 years old who received an inactivated influenza vaccine.

This clonotype has more than one count but fewer than ten. The chain uses TRBV3-1 and TRBJ2-6, with a possible D match to TRBD1 (5 bases). The V end was cut by 4 bases, the J end by 0 bases, with 16 bases between. This CDR3 has 18 amino acids. Germline assignment: CDR1 LGHDT and CDR2 YNNKEL (reference sequence). The chain's CDR3 is CASSRLLWGSSGANVLTF. The CDR3 region has the DNA TGTGCCAGCAGCCGTCTTTTATGGGGCAGCTCTGGGGCCAACGTCCTGACTTTC.

This clonotype was observed a few times. The gene calls are TRBV20-1 and TRBJ2-5, with TRBD2 identical over 11 bases. CDR1 is DFQATT and CDR2 is SNEGSKA in the germline V gene (reference sequence). This CDR3 contains 16 residues. J gave up 2 bases and V 6 bases, and 11 bases lay outside the gene matches. As DNA, the CDR3 is TGCAGTGCAGCCGGGACTAGCGGATTGAGACAAGAGACCCAGTACTTC. Translating it yields CSAAGTSGLRQETQYF.

This clonotype was picked up a small number of times. The V and J genes are TRBV10-3 and TRBJ1-1; TRBD1 matches at 7 bases. Losses at the gene ends were 6 bases for V and 0 bases for J; bases not matched to a gene: 4. From germline, CDR1 is ENHRY and CDR2 SYGVKD. The CDR3 extends over 14 amino acids. The CDR3 here is CAIRGQSVNTEAFF. CDR3 bases: TGTGCCATCAGGGGACAGTCGGTGAACACTGAAGCTTTCTTT.

Ten or more counts support this clonotype. This rearrangement joins TRBV4-3 to TRBJ2-2; D is unresolved. Germline CDR1 reads LGHNA; CDR2 reads YSLEER. Trimming stripped 6 bases from V and 3 bases from J, with 20 bases between. The CDR3 runs to 17 residues. CDR3 coding DNA: TGCGCCAGCAGACCAAGATCGTCGCCCTCTGACACCGGGGAGCTGTTTTTT. Translation: CASRPRSSPSDTGELFF.

This clonotype showed up just a few times. This chain connects TRBV20-1 to TRBJ1-1; 9 nucleotides match TRBD1. Germline CDR1 and CDR2: DFQATT and SNEGSKA (reference sequence). J gave up 2 bases and V 5 bases, and 6 bases lay outside the gene matches. The CDR3 extends over 14 amino acids. Written as DNA, the CDR3 is TGCAGTGCTTTTAGACAGGGGGTTAACACTGAAGCTTTCTTT. This codes for CSAFRQGVNTEAFF.

This chain uses TRBV20-1 with TRBJ2-3; 10 bases map to TRBD2. This CDR3 is 16 amino acids long. The germline gives CDR1 DFQATT, CDR2 SNEGSKA (reference sequence). V trimming: 2 bases; J trimming: 2 bases; junction bases outside the gene matches: 7. This CDR3 reads CSARPLLAGVTDTQYF. CDR3 bases: TGCAGTGCTAGACCCCTTCTAGCGGGGGTCACAGATACGCAGTATTTT.

This clonotype showed up just a few times. The chain has TRBV10-3 and TRBJ2-1, with TRBD2 matching over 9 bases. Unmatched junction bases numbered 9, after V lost 2 bases and J lost 7 bases. The CDR3 runs to 16 residues. Germline CDR1 ENHRY, CDR2 SYGVKD. In DNA, the CDR3 is TGTGCCATCAGTGAGCCCCTAGCGGGACTGGGGAATGAGCAGTTCTTC. It codes for CAISEPLAGLGNEQFF.

The CDR3 coding sequence is TGCGCCAGCAGCCCGGACACAGTTATGAACACTGAAGCTTTCTTT. Its translation: CASSPDTVMNTEAFF. The V call is TRBV5-1, the J call TRBJ1-1, with a possible D match to TRBD1 (5 bases). V was trimmed by 4 bases and J by 0 bases, leaving 13 bases between them. The CDR3 has 15 residues. CDR1 is SGHRS and CDR2 is YFSETQ in the germline V gene.

This clonotype was observed at least ten times. The CDR3 reads CASSAYTEAFF. CDR3 bases: TGTGCCAGCAGCGCTTACACTGAAGCTTTCTTT. The chain links TRBV14 to TRBJ1-1; D ambiguous. The V end was cut by 5 bases, the J end by 3 bases, with 4 bases between. The CDR3 has 11 residues. Germline-derived CDR1 and CDR2 are SGHDN and FVKESK.

This clonotype appeared a few times. V gene TRBV7-8 combines with J gene TRBJ2-3; 7 bases are a match to TRBD1. The CDR3 sequence is 14 residues long. V gave up 5 bases and J gave up 2 bases; unmatched junction bases: 4. Germline V lookup: CDR1 SGHVS, CDR2 FQNEAQ. The CDR3 loop is CASSMDRTTDTQYF. The CDR3 region has the DNA TGTGCCAGCAGCATGGACAGGACCACAGATACGCAGTATTTT.

This chain uses TRBV10-3 with TRBJ1-2; D remains ambiguous. V was cut by 0 bases and J by 6 bases, with 8 bases left in between. This CDR3 spans 13 amino acids. CDR1 and CDR2 from the germline V gene are ENHRY and SYGVKD. Here the CDR3 DNA reads TGTGCCATCAGTGAGTCGCCTGACGATGGCTACACCTTC. Amino acids: CAISESPDDGYTF.

This clonotype has just a few counts. The rearrangement uses TRBV3-1 and TRBJ2-1; TRBD2 aligns across 8 bases. Germline lookup yields CDR1 LGHDT and CDR2 YNNKEL (reference sequence). J gave up 6 bases and V 5 bases, and 9 bases lay outside the gene matches. CDR3 size: 15 residues. CDR3 nucleotide sequence: TGTGCCAGCAGCAAAGTCAGTCTAGCGGGCAATGAGCAGTTCTTC. Residues: CASSKVSLAGNEQFF.

In nucleotides, the CDR3 is TGTGCCAGCAATCGGGACTTTTCCTACAATGAGCAGTTCTTC. This codes for CASNRDFSYNEQFF. The rearrangement joins TRBV6-1 to TRBJ2-1; a possible D gene is TRBD2 (6 bases). CDR1 is MNHNS, CDR2 SASEGT, per germline. The V end was cut by 7 bases, the J end by 1 base, with 11 bases between. The CDR3 loop spans 14 amino acids.

The V call is TRBV24-1, the J call TRBJ2-7, with D perhaps TRBD1 (6 bases). The germline CDR1 and CDR2 sequences are KGHDR and SFDVKD. The length of the CDR3 is 12 residues. With 4 bases removed from V and 4 bases from J, the gap between germline ends came to 7 bases. The CDR3 is CATSDQGYEQYF. In DNA form, the CDR3 reads TGTGCCACCAGTGACCAGGGGTACGAGCAGTACTTC.

J is TRBJ2-7 and V is TRBV7-6, with D unresolved. Germline CDR1 is SGHVS and CDR2 is FNYEAQ. Trimming cost V 6 bases and J 6 bases, with 9 bases left between them. The CDR3 has 11 residues. The CDR3 DNA sequence: TGTGCCAGCAGATCGTCGGGCGAGCAGTACTTC. It yields the protein CASRSSGEQYF.

This clonotype has a count of ten or more. The V call is TRBV6-2 or TRBV6-3, the J call TRBJ1-2; D perhaps matches TRBD1 (6 bases). There are 16 residues in the CDR3. V lost 2 bases and J 5 bases, leaving 18 bases between the germline ends. Germline CDR1 and CDR2: MNHEY and SVGEGT. The CDR3 region has the DNA TGTGCCAGCAGTTACATTCCACGGAGGGGGTATTATGGCTACACCTTC. As protein: CASSYIPRRGYYGYTF.

This clonotype was seen a few times. In nucleotides, the CDR3 is TGCAGCGCAAAACAAGGGTACCTTCAAGAGACCCAGTACTTC. Translated: CSAKQGYLQETQYF. The chain employs TRBV29-1 and TRBJ2-5; no definite D call. In germline, CDR1 is SQVTM, CDR2 ANQGSEA. This CDR3 has 14 amino acids. V shed 7 bases and J shed 2 bases, with 17 bases lying between them.

This clonotype came up many times. V is TRBV15 and J is TRBJ2-4; possible D gene TRBD1, 8 bases. Germline CDR1 reads LNHNV; CDR2 reads YYDKDF (reference sequence). The CDR3 contains 18 residues. Trimming removed 0 bases at V and 5 bases at J, with 20 bases between. CDR3 region: CATSRDTSRQGRENIQYF. The CDR3 bases are TGTGCCACCAGCAGAGATACAAGCAGACAGGGGAGGGAAAACATTCAGTACTTC.

This clonotype has only a few counts. CDR3 coding DNA: TGCGCCAGCAGCATGACAGGGAAACAAGAGACCCAGTACTTC. Residues: CASSMTGKQETQYF. This chain connects TRBV5-1 to TRBJ2-5, with 7 bases identical to TRBD1. This CDR3 contains 14 residues. Germline lookup yields CDR1 SGHRS and CDR2 YFSETQ. The ends lost 4 bases at V and 2 bases at J; junction bases unmatched: 5.

This clonotype occurred once. The chain uses TRBV7-9 and TRBJ2-1; D gene unclear. V lost 1 base, J lost 9 bases, and 13 bases lay in between. This CDR3 has 14 residues. Germline CDR1 SEHNR, CDR2 FQNEAQ (reference sequence). The chain's CDR3 is CASSLGSVSGEQFF. DNA for the CDR3: TGTGCCAGCAGCTTAGGGTCTGTAAGTGGTGAGCAGTTCTTC.

In its sample, this clonotype was seen a few times. The gene calls are TRBV3-1 and TRBJ1-1; perhaps TRBD1 as D (5 bases). V was cut by 4 bases and J by 1 base, with 10 bases left in between. The CDR3 contains 14 residues. Germline V gene data show CDR1 as LGHDT and CDR2 as YNNKEL (reference sequence). This CDR3 is CASSRGPGNTEAFF. CDR3 DNA sequence: TGTGCCAGCAGCCGGGGACCGGGGAACACTGAAGCTTTCTTT.

The chain is built from TRBV10-2 and TRBJ2-7, with 16 bases lining up with TRBD2. This CDR3 is 17 amino acids long. The germline CDR1 and CDR2 sequences are WSHSY and SAAADI. V shed 3 bases and J 3 bases; nucleotides not matched to a gene: 5. Here the CDR3 DNA reads TGCGCCAGCAGTGATCCGGGACTAGCGGGGGGGAACTACGAGCAGTACTTC. Protein: CASSDPGLAGGNYEQYF.

This clonotype was seen a few times. The rearrangement joins TRBV4-3 to TRBJ1-1; D unclear. V was trimmed by 5 bases and J by 0 bases, leaving 13 bases between them. The CDR3 loop spans 15 amino acids. Germline CDR1 LGHNA, CDR2 YSLEER. Here the CDR3 DNA reads TGCGCCAGCAGCTACCGGCCAGAGCTGAACACTGAAGCTTTCTTT. Its translation: CASSYRPELNTEAFF.